This TCR beta chain was documented in a study of PD-L1 blockade in urothelial cancer. The overall study: The median number of T cells present in blood samples was fewer than 150,000.

This table comes from immunoSEQ multiplex PCR, and its TCRdb copy is limited to in-frame clones, with some not included. The sample shows under 70,000 clones, around four fifths of them seen only once. CDR3 length: 13 residues. With V trimmed by 4 bases and J by 10 bases, 5 bases remained unmatched. Germline V gene lookup returns CDR1 MNHEY and CDR2 SVGAGI. Noted time point: pretreatment peripheral blood. Disease in patients was locally advanced or metastatic urothelial carcinoma. Sequences were derived from PBMCs, sampled around atezolizumab (anti-PD-L1) treatment. This TCR derives from an older man with urothelial cancer. The chain links TRBV6-5 to TRBJ1-4, with 8 nucleotides matching TRBD1. The CDR3 DNA follows: TGTGCCAGCAGTTCTGCCACAGGGGGAAAACTGTTTTTT. This sequence encodes CASSSATGGKLFF.